This T cell receptor beta chain was sequenced during a study of beta chain features in type 1 diabetes. Every isolated RNA sample was fully reverse transcribed, so sequencing captured expressed TCRB transcripts. Generated by immunoSEQ multiplex PCR, the TCRdb table keeps only in-frame clones and is missing some. The data contain a few hundred thousand clones, around 14% of them seen just once; the ten biggest clones take up around 0.035%. Germline CDR1 reads SGHTA; CDR2 reads FQGNSA. CDR3 length: 12 residues. J was trimmed by 7 bases and V by 5 bases; bases with no gene match: 3. The rearrangement joins TRBV7-2 to TRBJ1-1; 8 bases map to TRBD1. This sequence was found in a man aged 25-40 years in good health. Material for sequencing was naive CD4+ T cells from blood. The DNA of the CDR3 is TGTGCCAGCAGCCTAGGGACAGGTGAAGCTTTCTTT. Its translation is CASSLGTGEAFF.